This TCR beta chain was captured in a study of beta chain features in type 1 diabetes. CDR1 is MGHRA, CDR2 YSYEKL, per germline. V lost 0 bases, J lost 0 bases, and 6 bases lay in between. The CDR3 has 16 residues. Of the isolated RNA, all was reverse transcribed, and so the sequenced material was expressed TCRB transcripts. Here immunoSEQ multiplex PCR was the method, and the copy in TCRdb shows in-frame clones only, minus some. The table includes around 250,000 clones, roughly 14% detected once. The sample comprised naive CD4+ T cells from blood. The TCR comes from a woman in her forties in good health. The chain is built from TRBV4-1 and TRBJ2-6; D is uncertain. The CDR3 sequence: CASSQEFSSGANVLTF. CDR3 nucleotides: TGCGCCAGCAGCCAAGAATTTAGCTCTGGGGCCAACGTCCTGACTTTC.